The clone carrying this TCR beta chain appeared many times. Its antigen is unknown. TCRdb redid the calling of the 5' RACE reads with MiXCR, one entry per CDR3 protein. The sample includes roughly 220,000 distinct CDR3 sequences, 10% to 13% of them seen just once. This sample was included in a study of CD8 T cells in ankylosing spondylitis. Study outcomes and limitations: Disease-linked clones, CD8+, were relatively rare in peripheral blood. From matched ankylosing spondylitis synovial fluid, disease-linked clones were reportedly recovered at significantly enriched levels.

The CDR3 length is 13 residues. V was cut by 4 bases and J by 1 base, with 7 bases left in between. The V call is TRBV12-3 or TRBV12-4, the J call TRBJ2-5; D is ambiguous. The material sequenced was blood, either unsorted or a sorted T cell fraction (not recorded which). This clonotype was sampled from a male donor with ankylosing spondylitis or in good health (not recorded which). The CDR3 region has the DNA TGTGCCAGCAGTTCCGGTCGCCAAGAGACCCAGTACTTC. Residues: CASSSGRQETQYF.